The 30 T cell receptor beta chains in this list originate from one sample, sequenced in a study of T-cell reconstitution after alpha-beta-depleted transplantation in children. Preparing the TCRbeta library involved the use of unique molecular identifiers. TCRdb redid the calling of the PCR reads with MiXCR, one entry per CDR3 protein. The sample has 580,000 or so distinct CDR3 sequences, around 23% seen once; the top ten hold roughly 15%. The source was PBMCs, mostly from graft donor cells, collected 360 days after TCRalphabeta/CD19-depleted stem cell transplant. These TCRs come from a boy younger than two who had a stem cell transplant for acute myeloid leukemia, so the T cells may come from the graft donor.

This clonotype has ten or more counts. The V call is TRBV30, the J call TRBJ1-1, with no clear D. This CDR3 has 15 amino acids. With 1 base removed from V and 3 bases from J, the gap between germline ends came to 15 bases. The germline gives CDR1 GTSNPN, CDR2 SVGIG (reference sequence). The CDR3 coding sequence is TGTGCCTGGAGTGCCGGATTCCAAGTGTACACTGAAGCTTTCTTT. It specifies CAWSAGFQVYTEAFF.

A few counts support this clonotype. The chain carries TRBV10-3 and TRBJ2-5; no firm D call. Per germline, CDR1 ENHRY and CDR2 SYGVKD. This CDR3 region has 14 residues. V was cut by 0 bases and J by 5 bases, with 10 bases left in between. The CDR3, as DNA: TGTGCCATCAGTGAGTCGATCGGGTGGGAGACCCAGTACTTC. Translation gives CAISESIGWETQYF.

J is TRBJ1-2 and V is TRBV15; D is ambiguous. Germline V lookup: CDR1 LNHNV, CDR2 YYDKDF (reference sequence). Trimming took off 1 base at V and 4 bases at J, with 7 bases between the two ends. The CDR3 contains 13 residues. CDR3 coding DNA: TGTGCCACCAGCAGAGCCCGGGTCTATGGCTACACCTTC. It is translated as CATSRARVYGYTF.

The genes are TRBV12-5 and TRBJ2-3; D uncertain. Germline V gene lookup returns CDR1 LGHNT and CDR2 FRNRAP. Trimming cost V 5 bases and J 0 bases, with 15 bases left between them. The CDR3 covers 16 residues. The CDR3 DNA sequence: TGTGCTAGTGGTCCCGGGCTCAAGGCTAGCACAGATACGCAGTATTTT. Its translation is CASGPGLKASTDTQYF.

The sample holds many counts of this clonotype. The CDR3 DNA sequence: TGCAGTGCTTGGGACAAAACGAACACTGAAGCTTTCTTT. Protein product: CSAWDKTNTEAFF. The chain carries TRBV20-1 and TRBJ1-1; D is perhaps TRBD1 (6 bases). Germline V lookup: CDR1 DFQATT, CDR2 SNEGSKA (reference sequence). V was pared by 5 bases and J by 1 base, with 11 bases between. The CDR3 sequence is 13 residues long.

This chain joins TRBV6-1 and TRBJ2-2; D ambiguous. The CDR3 length is 14 residues. Per germline, CDR1 MNHNS and CDR2 SASEGT. Trimming left V 4 bases short and J 5 bases short, with 11 bases between. The CDR3 loop is CASSGGSRTGELFF. The DNA of the CDR3 is TGTGCCAGCAGTGGGGGTAGCCGGACCGGGGAGCTGTTTTTT.

This clonotype has more than one count but fewer than ten. The rearrangement uses TRBV12-3 or TRBV12-4 and TRBJ2-3; 11 positions agree with TRBD2. V trimming: 8 bases; J trimming: 3 bases; junction bases outside the gene matches: 13. The CDR3 spans 17 residues. The CDR3 coding sequence is TGTGCCAGCTCACCTTCCCTTAGCGGGGGGGTTACAGATACGCAGTATTTT. Protein sequence: CASSPSLSGGVTDTQYF.

V gene TRBV7-2 combines with J gene TRBJ1-1; D not resolved. V was clipped by 1 base and J by 1 base, with 10 bases between them. The CDR3 is 15 residues long. CDR1 and CDR2 from the germline V gene are SGHTA and FQGNSA. CDR3: CASSLVRSGNTEAFF. The CDR3 DNA follows: TGTGCCAGCAGCTTAGTCAGGTCAGGGAACACTGAAGCTTTCTTT.

The V and J genes are TRBV12-3 or TRBV12-4 and TRBJ1-1, with TRBD1 matching over 7 bases. The CDR3 has 14 residues. The J segment lost 1 base and the V segment lost 3 bases, leaving 2 bases of the junction unmatched. In nucleotides, the CDR3 is TGTGCCAGCAGTTTCGACAGGGCGAACACTGAAGCTTTCTTT. It encodes CASSFDRANTEAFF.

The chain links TRBV20-1 to TRBJ1-4; 7 bases agree with TRBD1. Looked up from germline, CDR1 is DFQATT and CDR2 is SNEGSKA (reference sequence). Trimming removed 6 bases from V and 3 bases from J; junction bases left unmatched: 7. The CDR3 runs 14 residues. CDR3 in DNA: TGCAGTGCAGCCCGGACAGGAGCTAATGAAAAACTGTTTTTT. It specifies CSAARTGANEKLFF.

This clonotype was seen a few times. The V call is TRBV29-1, the J call TRBJ1-5; 9 positions agree with TRBD1. Germline CDR1 reads SQVTM; CDR2 reads ANQGSEA. The CDR3 is 14 residues long. V lost 4 bases to trimming and J lost 5 bases; unmatched junction nucleotides: 6. The CDR3 is CSVAGTGRDQPQHF. Written as DNA, the CDR3 is TGCAGCGTTGCAGGGACAGGGAGAGATCAGCCCCAGCATTTT.

The chain has TRBV7-6 and TRBJ2-2; 7 bases are shared with TRBD2. CDR3 length equals 13 residues. V was clipped by 5 bases and J by 7 bases; unmatched bases: 4. Germline CDR1 is SGHVS and CDR2 is FNYEAQ. CDR3: CASSSGASGELFF. The CDR3 nucleotides are TGTGCCAGCAGCAGCGGGGCAAGCGGGGAGCTGTTTTTT.

This clonotype appeared many times. This chain uses TRBV4-3 with TRBJ1-1; D gene unclear. Trimming pared 4 bases from V and 11 bases from J, leaving 20 bases between. The length of the CDR3 is 14 residues. Germline V gene sequence: CDR1 LGHNA, CDR2 YSLEER. The CDR3 sequence: CASSPGNADLRAFF. The CDR3 nucleotides read TGCGCCAGCAGCCCCGGCAACGCGGATTTGAGGGCTTTCTTT.

This clonotype was seen a handful of times. At one of its ends the junction is not consistent with the germline gene, which may arise from a read error. The rearrangement links TRBV10-3 to TRBJ2-3; a possible D gene is TRBD2 (7 bases). CDR3 length: 14 amino acids. Germline V CDR1 and CDR2: ENHRY, SYGVKD. CDR3 region: CVISGSGGVDTQYF. The CDR3 coding sequence is TGTGTCATCAGTGGGTCGGGGGGCGTCGATACGCAGTATTTT.

The gene calls are TRBV23-1 and TRBJ2-1; D possibly corresponds to TRBD1 (6 bases). TRBV23-1 is identified as an open reading frame with a role that is uncertain. Trimming took 7 bases from V and 1 from J, leaving 8 bases between them. The length of the CDR3 is 13 residues. The CDR3 loop reads CASNRVSYNEQFF. CDR3 DNA: TGCGCCAGCAACAGGGTTTCCTACAATGAGCAGTTCTTC.

The table lists this clonotype with many counts. The rearrangement uses TRBV3-1 and TRBJ2-5; D may be TRBD1 (6 bases). Trimming pared 3 bases from V and 4 bases from J, leaving 12 bases between. Germline V gene sequence: CDR1 LGHDT, CDR2 YNNKEL (reference sequence). The CDR3 length is 14 residues. DNA of the CDR3: TGTGCCAGCAGCCACCGGACAGATTCAGAGACCCAGTACTTC. Its protein product is CASSHRTDSETQYF.

The chain's CDR3 is CASSYSGEGAPLHF. DNA of the CDR3: TGTGCCAGCAGTTATTCGGGGGAAGGGGCACCCCTCCACTTT. The genes are TRBV6-5 and TRBJ1-6, with D perhaps TRBD1 (5 bases). CDR1 is MNHEY, CDR2 SVGAGI, per germline. The V end lost 3 bases, the J end lost 11 bases, and 14 bases lay between the germline ends. The CDR3 is made up of 14 amino acids.

This clonotype was observed a few times. This chain connects TRBV6-1 to TRBJ2-7, with TRBD1 matching 7 bases. Germline CDR1 reads MNHNS; CDR2 reads SASEGT. The CDR3 extends over 17 amino acids. The junction had 16 bases not matched to a gene; V was cut back by 6 bases and J by 2 bases. The CDR3 nucleotides read TGTGCCAGCAGCCCGCGAACTCGGACAGGCTCGGCCTACGAGCAGTACTTC. Translating gives CASSPRTRTGSAYEQYF.

This clonotype has a handful of counts. The CDR3 sequence: CASSYLYEYESQETQYF. The CDR3 bases are TGTGCCAGCAGTTATCTCTATGAGTACGAATCCCAAGAGACCCAGTACTTC. The chain recombines TRBV6-5 with TRBJ2-5; D is ambiguous. Germline CDR1 and CDR2: MNHEY and SVGAGI. Trimming took 3 bases from V and 1 from J, leaving 18 bases between them. The CDR3 is made up of 17 amino acids.

This clonotype was seen many times. The J gene is TRBJ2-5, the V gene TRBV12-3 or TRBV12-4, with D uncertain. Trimming stripped 5 bases from V and 4 bases from J, with 8 bases between. This CDR3 contains 12 residues. The CDR3 loop reads CASSPRRETQYF. The CDR3 nucleotides are TGTGCCAGCAGTCCTAGGAGAGAGACCCAGTACTTC.

This chain uses TRBV27 with TRBJ2-5, with D unresolved. Germline CDR1 is MNHEY and CDR2 is SMNVEV (reference sequence). V dropped 3 bases and J dropped 6 bases, with 11 bases sitting between them. CDR3 length: 13 amino acids. The CDR3 here is CASSLPGLQTQYF. The CDR3 DNA follows: TGTGCCAGCAGTTTGCCGGGTTTGCAGACCCAGTACTTC.

This clonotype was recorded at least ten times. The V and J genes are TRBV20-1 and TRBJ1-4; perhaps TRBD1 as D (6 bases). Germline values: CDR1 DFQATT, CDR2 SNEGSKA (reference sequence). V lost 0 bases and J lost 4, with 9 bases in between. The CDR3 is made up of 14 amino acids. CDR3 bases: TGCAGTGCTAGAGAAGGGGGGTTTAATGAAAAACTGTTTTTT. As protein: CSAREGGFNEKLFF.

At least ten counts were recorded for this clonotype. The chain is built from TRBV6-2 or TRBV6-3 and TRBJ2-1; TRBD2 matches at 7 bases. This CDR3 contains 14 residues. Germline assignment: CDR1 MNHEY and CDR2 SVGEGT. The trim removed 5 bases at V and 2 bases at J, leaving 3 bases unmatched. The CDR3 nucleotides are TGTGCCAGCAGTAGACTAGCCCCCTACAATGAGCAGTTCTTC. It specifies CASSRLAPYNEQFF.

This clonotype has ten or more counts. V and J are TRBV11-3 and TRBJ2-1; D perhaps matches TRBD1 (5 bases). The V and J ends lost 5 bases and 8 bases respectively, with 13 bases between them. The CDR3 is 13 residues long. The germline V gene has CDR1 SGHNT and CDR2 YENEEA. CDR3 amino acids: CASSPESRDEQFF. Here the CDR3 DNA reads TGTGCCAGCAGCCCCGAGTCCAGGGATGAGCAGTTCTTC.

The chain combines TRBV10-2 with TRBJ1-1; D is perhaps TRBD1 (6 bases). The CDR3 runs 15 residues. Trimming left V 3 bases short and J 4 bases short, with 15 bases between. Germline V lookup: CDR1 WSHSY, CDR2 SAAADI. The CDR3 DNA is TGCGCCAGCAGTGACTACGGGACACCGAGCACTGAAGCTTTCTTT. This gives the protein CASSDYGTPSTEAFF.

The chain has TRBV5-1 and TRBJ2-3; possible D gene TRBD2, 5 bases. The CDR3 contains 14 residues. The ends were cut back, 0 bases at V and 6 bases at J, with 11 bases in the middle. Germline V gene data show CDR1 as SGHRS and CDR2 as YFSETQ. The CDR3 DNA is TGCGCCAGCAGCTTGGTACTAGATCGGGATACGCAGTATTTT. Its translation is CASSLVLDRDTQYF.

This clonotype was detected a few times. The chain carries TRBV20-1 and TRBJ2-5; D is possibly TRBD1 (5 bases). The V gene lost 4 bases and the J gene lost 4 bases, with 10 bases spanning the gap. This CDR3 is 12 amino acids long. Germline CDR1 reads DFQATT; CDR2 reads SNEGSKA (reference sequence). CDR3 sequence: CSAIGARETQYF. Written as DNA, the CDR3 is TGCAGTGCTATAGGGGCAAGAGAGACCCAGTACTTC.

CDR3 in DNA: TGTGCCAGCAGCCTGACACTAGCGGGGCAAGAGACCCAGTACTTC. It codes for CASSLTLAGQETQYF. This chain uses TRBV7-9 with TRBJ2-5; 10 nucleotides agree with TRBD2. The CDR3 totals 15 residues. J was trimmed by 2 bases and V by 5 bases; bases with no gene match: 5. Germline CDR1 reads SEHNR; CDR2 reads FQNEAQ (reference sequence).

This clonotype was found many times. The genes are TRBV29-1 and TRBJ2-4; no clear D gene. There are 14 residues in the CDR3. Trimming cost V 6 bases and J 1 base, with 13 bases left between them. CDR1 is SQVTM, CDR2 ANQGSEA, per germline. The CDR3 reads CSVKISGAKNIQYF. The CDR3 DNA sequence: TGCAGCGTAAAAATAAGTGGGGCCAAAAACATTCAGTACTTC.

This clonotype was counted only a few times. The chain uses TRBV5-1 and TRBJ2-1; 10 bases fit TRBD1. The V segment lost 4 bases and the J segment 7 bases; nucleotides outside the gene matches: 5. This CDR3 contains 14 residues. Germline V gives CDR1 SGHRS, CDR2 YFSETQ. The CDR3 reads CASSRTGGRNEQFF. CDR3 DNA sequence: TGCGCCAGCAGCCGGACAGGGGGTAGAAATGAGCAGTTCTTC.